This is a list of T cell receptor beta chains from one sample in a study of Ad26.COV2.S vaccination and SARS-CoV-2 variants. Generated by immunoSEQ multiplex PCR, the TCRdb table keeps only in-frame clones and is missing some. The table has about 480,000 clones, roughly 87% seen once. The sample here was peripheral blood, taken in a trial of Ad26.COV2.S vaccine versus placebo. The receptors derive from a person between 18 and 65 years old who received the Ad26.COV2.S COVID-19 vaccine or a placebo. Each CDR3 is given with its conserved first and last residue. Each record gives: V gene, clone size, D gene, J gene, CDR3 protein, CDR3 DNA. A D gene is named only where the DNA matches it firmly. Size is omitted from some rows. Given values are once, few, many or a class for expanded clones.

v_call: TRBV19
clone_size: NA
d_call: NA
j_call: TRBJ1-5
cdr3_aa: CASTADGWNQPQHF
cdr3_nt: TGTGCCAGTACCGCAGACGGGTGGAATCAGCCCCAGCATTTT

v_call: TRBV7-9
clone_size: NA
d_call: NA
j_call: TRBJ2-1
cdr3_aa: CASSLARGGIRDNEQFF
cdr3_nt: TGTGCCAGCAGCTTAGCGAGGGGCGGGATTCGGGACAATGAGCAGTTCTTC

v_call: TRBV5-4
clone_size: NA
d_call: NA
j_call: TRBJ2-3
cdr3_aa: CASRGGAADTQYF
cdr3_nt: TGTGCCAGCAGGGGAGGTGCGGCAGATACGCAGTATTTT

v_call: TRBV5-1
clone_size: NA
d_call: TRBD1
j_call: TRBJ1-2
cdr3_aa: CASGLTTGSYGYTF
cdr3_nt: TGCGCCAGCGGATTGACGACAGGGAGCTATGGCTACACCTTC

v_call: TRBV24-1
clone_size: NA
d_call: TRBD1
j_call: TRBJ2-5
cdr3_aa: CATSDSRQGRETQYF
cdr3_nt: TGTGCCACCAGTGATTCGCGACAGGGGAGAGAGACCCAGTACTTC

v_call: TRBV10-3
clone_size: NA
d_call: NA
j_call: TRBJ2-3
cdr3_aa: CAIRPSIGGTDTQYF
cdr3_nt: TGTGCCATCAGGCCCTCGATTGGGGGCACAGATACGCAGTATTTT

v_call: TRBV28
clone_size: NA
d_call: TRBD2
j_call: TRBJ2-2
cdr3_aa: CASSFPPGSGSANTGELFF
cdr3_nt: TGTGCCAGCAGTTTTCCCCCCGGGAGCGGGAGCGCGAACACCGGGGAGCTGTTTTTT

v_call: TRBV5-1
clone_size: NA
d_call: TRBD1
j_call: TRBJ2-5
cdr3_aa: CASSLVGRGFEETQYF
cdr3_nt: TGCGCCAGCAGCTTGGTAGGCAGGGGGTTCGAGGAGACCCAGTACTTC

v_call: TRBV7-2
clone_size: NA
d_call: TRBD1
j_call: TRBJ2-5
cdr3_aa: CASSRTGAGETQYF
cdr3_nt: TGTGCCAGCAGCCGGACAGGGGCGGGGGAGACCCAGTACTTC

v_call: TRBV10-2
clone_size: NA
d_call: NA
j_call: TRBJ1-1
cdr3_aa: CASGRRADTEAFF
cdr3_nt: TGCGCCAGCGGGCGCAGGGCCGACACTGAGGCTTTCTTT

v_call: TRBV5-6
clone_size: NA
d_call: NA
j_call: TRBJ1-6
cdr3_aa: CASSPIGVGSSPLHF
cdr3_nt: TGTGCCAGCAGCCCTATTGGCGTTGGAAGTTCACCCCTCCACTTT

v_call: TRBV7-2
clone_size: NA
d_call: TRBD2
j_call: TRBJ2-7
cdr3_aa: CASSLGTSGRLEQYF
cdr3_nt: TGTGCCAGCAGCTTGGGGACTAGCGGGAGGCTCGAGCAGTACTTC

v_call: TRBV11-2
clone_size: NA
d_call: TRBD2
j_call: TRBJ2-5
cdr3_aa: CASSLEASGRLLETQYF
cdr3_nt: TGTGCCAGCAGCTTAGAGGCTAGCGGGAGGTTATTGGAGACCCAGTACTTC

v_call: TRBV3-1/TRBV3-2
clone_size: NA
d_call: TRBD1
j_call: TRBJ2-1
cdr3_aa: CASSQEGQGQHNEQFF
cdr3_nt: TGTGCCAGCAGCCAAGAGGGACAGGGCCAACACAATGAGCAGTTCTTC

v_call: TRBV29-1
clone_size: few
d_call: TRBD2
j_call: TRBJ2-1
cdr3_aa: CSVVGGTSRHNEQFF
cdr3_nt: TGCAGCGTTGTGGGGGGGACTAGCCGCCACAATGAGCAGTTCTTC

v_call: TRBV6-1
clone_size: NA
d_call: NA
j_call: TRBJ1-1
cdr3_aa: CASSDSVNTEAFF
cdr3_nt: TGTGCCAGCAGTGATTCGGTGAACACTGAAGCTTTCTTT

v_call: TRBV11-3
clone_size: NA
d_call: NA
j_call: TRBJ2-7
cdr3_aa: CASSLGDEQYF
cdr3_nt: TGTGCCAGCAGCTTGGGAGACGAGCAGTACTTC

v_call: TRBV10-3
clone_size: NA
d_call: NA
j_call: TRBJ2-7
cdr3_aa: CAISGGTVGSYEQYF
cdr3_nt: TGTGCCATCAGTGGGGGGACGGTGGGCTCCTACGAGCAGTACTTC

v_call: TRBV16
clone_size: few
d_call: TRBD1
j_call: TRBJ1-2
cdr3_aa: CASSPYDRVGYTF
cdr3_nt: TGTGCCAGCAGCCCGTATGACAGGGTTGGCTACACCTTC

v_call: TRBV7-3
clone_size: NA
d_call: TRBD2
j_call: TRBJ2-3
cdr3_aa: CAAPGTSGRGGQNTDTQYF
cdr3_nt: TGTGCCGCACCCGGGACTAGCGGGAGGGGTGGTCAAAACACAGATACGCAGTATTTT

v_call: TRBV7-3
clone_size: NA
d_call: TRBD2
j_call: TRBJ2-1
cdr3_aa: CASSAGLAELVRPYNEQFF
cdr3_nt: TGTGCCAGCAGCGCGGGACTAGCGGAGCTAGTTAGGCCCTACAATGAGCAGTTCTTC

v_call: TRBV5-4
clone_size: NA
d_call: NA
j_call: TRBJ2-7
cdr3_aa: CASSARLGTYEQYF
cdr3_nt: TGTGCCAGCAGCGCAAGGCTAGGGACCTACGAGCAGTACTTC